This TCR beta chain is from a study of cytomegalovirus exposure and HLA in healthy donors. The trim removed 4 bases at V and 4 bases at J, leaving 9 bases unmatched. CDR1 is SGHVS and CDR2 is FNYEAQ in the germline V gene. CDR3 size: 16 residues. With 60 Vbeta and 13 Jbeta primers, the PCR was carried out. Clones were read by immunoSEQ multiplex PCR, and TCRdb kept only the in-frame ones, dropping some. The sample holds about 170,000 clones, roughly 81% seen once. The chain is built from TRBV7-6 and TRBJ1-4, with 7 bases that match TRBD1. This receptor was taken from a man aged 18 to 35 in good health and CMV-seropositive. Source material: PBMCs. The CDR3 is CASSSAGTADNEKLFF. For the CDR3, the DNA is TGTGCCAGCAGCTCAGCAGGGACAGCCGATAATGAAAAACTGTTTTTT.